This entry features one TCR beta chain sequence. Per the germline V gene, CDR1 is SGHVS and CDR2 is FQNEAQ. The CDR3 extends over 18 amino acids. V dropped 1 base and J dropped 4 bases, with 17 bases sitting between them. The method was immunoSEQ multiplex PCR; TCRdb's version includes in-frame clones alone and lacks a portion of them. The data contain 75,000 to 80,000 clones, approximately 91% of them singletons. The sample is drawn from a study of control samples from healthy donors and cancer patients. Sequenced sample: PBMCs. This TCR was sampled from a woman aged 50 to 65 with colorectal cancer. This sequence joins TRBV7-8 and TRBJ1-6; maybe TRBD1 (5 bases). This CDR3 reads CASSLVWAIGAYNSPLHF. DNA for the CDR3: TGTGCCAGCAGCTTAGTGTGGGCAATCGGGGCGTATAATTCACCCCTCCACTTT.